These 2 T cell receptor beta chains came from one sample sequenced in a study of T cells in lung cancer brain metastases. Method: immunoSEQ multiplex PCR; TCRdb's copy keeps in-frame clones and lacks some. The sample lists fewer than 6,500 clones, about nine tenths occurring once. The specimen was tumor tissue from the primary lung tumor. These receptors all come from a man between 70 and 80 years old with non-small cell lung cancer.

This clone occurred a few times. This rearrangement joins TRBV27 to TRBJ1-2; D is unclear. Germline CDR1 is MNHEY and CDR2 is SMNVEV (reference sequence). V lost 5 bases, J lost 4 bases, and 17 bases lay in between. CDR3 length equals 15 residues. CDR3 coding DNA: TGTGCCAGCAGTCCTACGGCCCATGGGGTCTATGGCTACACCTTC. Amino acid sequence: CASSPTAHGVYGYTF.

Within the sample, this clone is large. In DNA form, the CDR3 reads TGCGCCAGCAGCCAGGTTACAGGGGGCAAGTACGAGCAGTACTTC. It yields the protein CASSQVTGGKYEQYF. The J gene is TRBJ2-7, the V gene TRBV4-3, with 9 positions matching TRBD1. Per germline, CDR1 LGHNA and CDR2 YSLEER. V lost 3 bases to trimming and J lost 4 bases; unmatched junction nucleotides: 7. The CDR3 covers 15 residues.